This TCR beta chain originates from a study of cytomegalovirus exposure and HLA in healthy donors. Study outcomes and limitations: About 87% or about 30% of the time was how often most TCR beta V segments were productive, according to an earlier analysis. Apparent HLA restriction characterized most CMV-associated TCR beta chains in a later analysis. High sensitivity and specificity were reportedly achieved when the classifier diagnosed cytomegalovirus status.

Comments on this clone: Its cognate antigen is unknown.

The PCR was carried out with 60 Vbeta primers and 13 Jbeta primers. The assay was immunoSEQ multiplex PCR, and TCRdb's table has in-frame clones only and misses some. Here the sample spans roughly 180,000 clones, roughly four fifths being singletons. The sample consisted of PBMCs. The TCR originated in a female donor in good health and CMV-seronegative.

CDR3 nucleotides: TGTGCCAGCAGATCCCTTAACAGGGGGCGATTCACTGAAGCTTTCTTT. Its translation: CASRSLNRGRFTEAFF. The chain combines TRBV28 with TRBJ1-1, with 9 bases lining up with TRBD1. There are 16 residues in the CDR3. Germline CDR1 is MDHEN and CDR2 is SYDVKM. The V and J ends lost 6 bases and 4 bases, in that order; junction bases with no gene match: 12.